Given below is one TCR beta chain in context. Cohort 3 recovered donors had two negative PCRs, clearance, or symptom resolution. V was pared by 3 bases and J by 5 bases, with 14 bases between. In germline, CDR1 is LGHDT, CDR2 YNNKEL (reference sequence). This CDR3 is 15 amino acids long. Method: immunoSEQ multiplex PCR; TCRdb's copy keeps in-frame clones and lacks some. The sample lists around 200,000 clones, less than 85% occurring once. This sample stems from a study of blood T cell repertoires in COVID-19. The TCR was taken from a man aged 40-55 years who had recovered from COVID-19. The rearrangement links TRBV3-1 (or the pseudogene TRBV3-2) to TRBJ2-1; D perhaps matches TRBD2 (5 bases). The sample taken for sequencing was PBMCs or T cells enriched from blood (not recorded which). The CDR3 is CASSQILEGDNEQFF. The CDR3 DNA reads TGTGCCAGCAGCCAGATCCTTGAGGGCGACAATGAGCAGTTCTTC.